The clone carrying this T cell receptor beta chain turned up a few times. As yet, its antigen is unknown. This sample is drawn from a study of cytomegalovirus exposure and HLA in healthy donors. Study-level points and caveats: Exclusion as indistinguishable affected some V segments, including TRBV6-2 and TRBV6-3.

It was healthy bone marrow donors who served as donors. Trimming took 5 bases from V and 0 from J, leaving 10 bases between them. Per the germline V gene, CDR1 is MNHEY and CDR2 is SVGAGI. This CDR3 has 14 amino acids. PCR amplification relied on 60 Vbeta primers (plus 13 Jbeta primers). TCRdb keeps only in-frame clones here, not all; method: immunoSEQ multiplex PCR. Of about 180,000 clones listed, approximately 81% are singletons. V usage is TRBV6-5 and J usage is TRBJ1-1, with D uncertain. This clonotype was sampled from a male donor in good health and CMV-seronegative. Sequencing input: PBMCs. The CDR3 DNA follows: TGTGCCAGCAGTCTAACCCTCTTGAACACTGAAGCTTTCTTT. Its protein product is CASSLTLLNTEAFF.